This TCR beta chain was sequenced in a study of blood T cell repertoires in COVID-19. Looking at the study overall: The United States, Italy and Spain provided the acute and convalescent COVID-19 samples.

Enrollees, roughly 18 to 90 years old, lived in roughly 24 US areas. In assigning cohorts, the study relied on participant-reported clinical history. A COVID-19 case was met by exposed participants within 2 weeks before study entry. Measured with immunoSEQ multiplex PCR; TCRdb has only the in-frame clones, and not every one. In the table there are 180,000 or so clones, about 80% of which are singletons. The V end was cut by 2 bases, the J end by 3 bases, with 12 bases between. The V gene's germline CDR1 is SGDLS and CDR2 YYNGEE. The CDR3 runs 14 residues. This clonotype originated in a man in his 60s who had been exposed to COVID-19. The chain links TRBV9 to TRBJ2-7; maybe TRBD1 (5 bases). The sequencing sample was made of PBMCs or T cells enriched from blood (not recorded which). The CDR3 DNA sequence: TGTGCCAGCAGCGTCCAGGGTTTGGGCTACGAGCAGTACTTC. This translates into CASSVQGLGYEQYF.